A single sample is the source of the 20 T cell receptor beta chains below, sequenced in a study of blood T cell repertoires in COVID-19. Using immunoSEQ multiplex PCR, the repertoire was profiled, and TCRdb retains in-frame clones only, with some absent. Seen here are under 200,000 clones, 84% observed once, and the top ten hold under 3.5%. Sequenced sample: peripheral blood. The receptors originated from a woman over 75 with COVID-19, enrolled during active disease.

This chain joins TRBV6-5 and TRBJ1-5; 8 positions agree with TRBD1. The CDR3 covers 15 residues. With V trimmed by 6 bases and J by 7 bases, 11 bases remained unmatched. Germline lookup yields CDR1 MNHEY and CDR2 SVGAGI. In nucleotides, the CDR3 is TGTGCCAGCAGATATAGACAGGGGTTCGACCAGCCCCAGCATTTT. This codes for CASRYRQGFDQPQHF.

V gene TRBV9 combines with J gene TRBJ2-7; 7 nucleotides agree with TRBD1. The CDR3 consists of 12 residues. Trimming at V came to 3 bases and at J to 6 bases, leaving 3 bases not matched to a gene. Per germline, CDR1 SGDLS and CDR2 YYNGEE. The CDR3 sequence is CASSGGGREQYF. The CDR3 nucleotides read TGTGCCAGCAGCGGAGGGGGCCGCGAGCAGTACTTC. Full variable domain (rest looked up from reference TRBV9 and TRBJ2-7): DSGVTQTPKHLITATGQRVTLRCSPRSGDLSVYWYQQSLDQGLQFLIQYYNGEERAKGNILERFSAQQFPDLHSELNLSSLELGDSALYFCASSGGGREQYFGPGTRLTVT.

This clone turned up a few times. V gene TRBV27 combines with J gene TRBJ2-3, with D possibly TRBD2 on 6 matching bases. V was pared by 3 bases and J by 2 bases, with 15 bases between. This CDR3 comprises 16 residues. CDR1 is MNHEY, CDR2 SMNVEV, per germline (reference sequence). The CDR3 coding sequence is TGTGCCAGCAGTTTGACGGGGGAAATCAACACAGATACGCAGTATTTT. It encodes CASSLTGEINTDTQYF.

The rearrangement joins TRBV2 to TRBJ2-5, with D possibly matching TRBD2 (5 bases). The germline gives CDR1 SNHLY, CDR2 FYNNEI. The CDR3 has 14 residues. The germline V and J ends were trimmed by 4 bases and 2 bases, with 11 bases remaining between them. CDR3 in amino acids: CASSVLREQETQYF. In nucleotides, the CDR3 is TGTGCCAGCAGTGTATTGAGGGAGCAAGAGACCCAGTACTTC.

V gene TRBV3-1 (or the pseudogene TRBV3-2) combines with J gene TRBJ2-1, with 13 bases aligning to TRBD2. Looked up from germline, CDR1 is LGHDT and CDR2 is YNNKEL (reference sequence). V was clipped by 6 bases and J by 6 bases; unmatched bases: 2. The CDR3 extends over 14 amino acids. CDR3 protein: CASSRTSGGNEQFF. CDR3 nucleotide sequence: TGTGCCAGCAGTCGGACTAGCGGGGGCAATGAGCAGTTCTTC.

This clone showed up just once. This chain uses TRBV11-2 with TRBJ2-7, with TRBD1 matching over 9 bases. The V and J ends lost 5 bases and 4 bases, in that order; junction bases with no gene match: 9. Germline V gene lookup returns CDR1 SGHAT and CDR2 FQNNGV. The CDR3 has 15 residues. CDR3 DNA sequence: TGTGCCAGCAGCCGAGCGGGACAGGGAGGTTACGAGCAGTACTTC. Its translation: CASSRAGQGGYEQYF. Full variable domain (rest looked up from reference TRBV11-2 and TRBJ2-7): EAGVAQSPRYKIIEKRQSVAFWCNPISGHATLYWYQQILGQGPKLLIQFQNNGVVDDSQLPKDRFSAERLKGVDSTLKIQPAKLEDSAVYLCASSRAGQGGYEQYFGPGTRLTVT.

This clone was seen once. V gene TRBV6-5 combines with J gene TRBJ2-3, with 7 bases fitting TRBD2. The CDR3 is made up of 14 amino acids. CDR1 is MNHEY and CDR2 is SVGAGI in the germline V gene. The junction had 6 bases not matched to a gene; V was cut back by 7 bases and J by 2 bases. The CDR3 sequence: CASNPSGTTDTQYF. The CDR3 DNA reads TGTGCCAGCAATCCTAGCGGAACCACAGATACGCAGTATTTT.

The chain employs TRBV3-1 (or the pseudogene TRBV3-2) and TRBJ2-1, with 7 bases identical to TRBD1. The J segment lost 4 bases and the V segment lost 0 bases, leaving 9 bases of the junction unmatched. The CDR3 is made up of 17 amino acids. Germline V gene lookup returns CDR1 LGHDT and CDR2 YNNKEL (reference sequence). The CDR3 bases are TGTGCCAGCAGCCAAGATCAGTGGACAGGCCTTTACAATGAGCAGTTCTTC. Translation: CASSQDQWTGLYNEQFF.

The CDR3 DNA reads TGTGCCAGCAGCAATAAGACTAGCGGGAGGGAGACCCAGTACTTC. It translates to CASSNKTSGRETQYF. The V gene is TRBV21-1, the J gene TRBJ2-5; the table gives TRBD2 as D, unverified against the DNA. TRBV21-1 is a pseudogene locus. There are 15 residues in the CDR3.

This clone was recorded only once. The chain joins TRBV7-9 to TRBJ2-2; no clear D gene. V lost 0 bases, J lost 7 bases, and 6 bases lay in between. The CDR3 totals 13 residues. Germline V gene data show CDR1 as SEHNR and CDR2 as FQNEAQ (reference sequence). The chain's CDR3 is CASSLAFLGELFF. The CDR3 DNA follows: TGTGCCAGCAGCTTAGCATTTCTCGGGGAGCTGTTTTTT.

In nucleotides, the CDR3 is TGTGCCAGTAGCCAGAGGACAGGGAAGCAAGGTGTGGGTTCACCCCTCCACTTT. This sequence encodes CASSQRTGKQGVGSPLHF. V is TRBV19 and J is TRBJ1-6; TRBD1 agrees at 8 bases. Trimming at V came to 6 bases and at J to 9 bases, leaving 19 bases not matched to a gene. Looked up from germline, CDR1 is LNHDA and CDR2 is SQIVND (reference sequence). This CDR3 region has 18 residues.

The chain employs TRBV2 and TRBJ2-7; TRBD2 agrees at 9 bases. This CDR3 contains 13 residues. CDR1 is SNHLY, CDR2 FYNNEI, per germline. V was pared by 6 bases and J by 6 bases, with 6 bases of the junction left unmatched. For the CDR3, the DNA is TGTGCCAGCAGCCGACTAGCGGAAGGCGAGCAGTACTTC. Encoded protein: CASSRLAEGEQYF.

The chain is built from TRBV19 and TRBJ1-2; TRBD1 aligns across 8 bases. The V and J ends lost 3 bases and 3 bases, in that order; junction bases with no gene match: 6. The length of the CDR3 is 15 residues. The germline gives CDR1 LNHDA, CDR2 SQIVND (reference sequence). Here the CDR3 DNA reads TGTGCCAGTAGTATTGGCCAGGGGGCTGACTATGGCTACACCTTC. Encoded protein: CASSIGQGADYGYTF.

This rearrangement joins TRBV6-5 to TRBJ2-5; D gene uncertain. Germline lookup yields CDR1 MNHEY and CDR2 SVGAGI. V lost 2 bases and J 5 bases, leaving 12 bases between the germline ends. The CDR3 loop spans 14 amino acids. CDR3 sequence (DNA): TGTGCCAGCAGTTACCTGACCCACGGGGAGACCCAGTACTTC. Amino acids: CASSYLTHGETQYF.

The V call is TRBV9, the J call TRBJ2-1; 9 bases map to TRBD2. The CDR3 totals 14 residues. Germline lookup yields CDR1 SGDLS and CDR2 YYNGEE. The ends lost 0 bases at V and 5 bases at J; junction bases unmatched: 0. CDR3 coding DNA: TGTGCCAGCAGCGTAGGGACTAGCGACAATGAGCAGTTCTTC. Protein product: CASSVGTSDNEQFF.

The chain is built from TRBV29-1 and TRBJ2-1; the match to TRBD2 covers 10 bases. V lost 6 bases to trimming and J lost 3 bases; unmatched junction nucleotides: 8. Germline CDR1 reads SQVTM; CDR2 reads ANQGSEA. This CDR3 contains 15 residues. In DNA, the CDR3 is TGCAGCGTGCTTGGACTAGCGGCTATCTACAATGAGCAGTTCTTC. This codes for CSVLGLAAIYNEQFF.

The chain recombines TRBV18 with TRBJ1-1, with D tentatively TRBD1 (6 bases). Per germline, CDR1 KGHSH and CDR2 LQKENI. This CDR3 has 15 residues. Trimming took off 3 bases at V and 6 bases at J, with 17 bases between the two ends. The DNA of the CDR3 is TGTGCCAGCTCACCGGAGTCCGGGGGGCGTCCTGAAGCTTTCTTT. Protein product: CASSPESGGRPEAFF.

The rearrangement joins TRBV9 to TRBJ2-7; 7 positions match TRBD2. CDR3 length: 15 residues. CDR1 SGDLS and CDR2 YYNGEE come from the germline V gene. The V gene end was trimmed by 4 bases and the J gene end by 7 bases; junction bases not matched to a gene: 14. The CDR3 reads CASSPGTIRMGEQYF. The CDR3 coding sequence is TGTGCCAGCAGCCCCGGGACTATAAGGATGGGGGAGCAGTACTTC.

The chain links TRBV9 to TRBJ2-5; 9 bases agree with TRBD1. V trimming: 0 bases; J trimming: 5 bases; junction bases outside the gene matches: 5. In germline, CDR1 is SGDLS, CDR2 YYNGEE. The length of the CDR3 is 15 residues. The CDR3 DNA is TGTGCCAGCAGCGTAGTGGGACAGGGAGGGGAGACCCAGTACTTC. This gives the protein CASSVVGQGGETQYF.

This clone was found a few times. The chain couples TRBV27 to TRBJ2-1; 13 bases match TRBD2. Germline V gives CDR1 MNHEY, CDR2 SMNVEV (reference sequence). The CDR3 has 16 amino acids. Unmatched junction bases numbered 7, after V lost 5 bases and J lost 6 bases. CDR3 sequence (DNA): TGTGCCAGCAGTCCCCGACTAGCGGGAGGAATCAATGAGCAGTTCTTC. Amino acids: CASSPRLAGGINEQFF.